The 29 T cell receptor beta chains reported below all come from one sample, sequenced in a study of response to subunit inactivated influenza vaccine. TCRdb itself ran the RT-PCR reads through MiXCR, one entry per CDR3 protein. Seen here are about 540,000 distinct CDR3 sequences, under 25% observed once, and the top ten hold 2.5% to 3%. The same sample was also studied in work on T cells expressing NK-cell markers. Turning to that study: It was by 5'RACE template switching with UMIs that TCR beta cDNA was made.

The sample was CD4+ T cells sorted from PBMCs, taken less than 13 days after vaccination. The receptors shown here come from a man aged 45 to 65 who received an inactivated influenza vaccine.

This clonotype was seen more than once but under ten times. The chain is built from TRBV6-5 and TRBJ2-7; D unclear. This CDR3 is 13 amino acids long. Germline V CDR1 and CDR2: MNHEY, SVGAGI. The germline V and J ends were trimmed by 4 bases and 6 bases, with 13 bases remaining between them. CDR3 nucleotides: TGTGCCAGCAGTTTGAGACGGTTTGGCGAGCAGTACTTC. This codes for CASSLRRFGEQYF.

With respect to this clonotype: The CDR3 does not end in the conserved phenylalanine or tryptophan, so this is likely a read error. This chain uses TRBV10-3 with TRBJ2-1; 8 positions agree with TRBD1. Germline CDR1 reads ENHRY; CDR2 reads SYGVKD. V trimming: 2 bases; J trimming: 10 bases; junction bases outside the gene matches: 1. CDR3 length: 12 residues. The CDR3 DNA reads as TGTGCCATCAGTGAGGACAGGGGAGAGCAGTTCTCC. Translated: CAISEDRGEQFS.

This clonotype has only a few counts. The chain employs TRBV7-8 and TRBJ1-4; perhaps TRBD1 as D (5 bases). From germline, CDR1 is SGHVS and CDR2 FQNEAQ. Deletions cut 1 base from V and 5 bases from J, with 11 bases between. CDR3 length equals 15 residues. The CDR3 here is CASSLGLGGNEKLFF. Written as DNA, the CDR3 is TGTGCCAGCAGCTTAGGGTTGGGGGGAAATGAAAAACTGTTTTTT. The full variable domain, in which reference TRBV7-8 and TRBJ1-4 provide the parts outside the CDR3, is GAGVSQSPRYKVAKRGQDVALRCDPISGHVSLFWYQQALGQGPEFLTYFQNEAQLDKSGLPSDRFFAERPEGSVSTLKIQRTQQEDSAVYLCASSLGLGGNEKLFFGSGTQLSVL.

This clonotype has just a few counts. The CDR3 reads CSARGATGPGELFF. The CDR3 nucleotides are TGCAGTGCTAGAGGGGCAACAGGGCCCGGGGAGCTGTTTTTT. The chain employs TRBV20-1 and TRBJ2-2, with D possibly matching TRBD1 (6 bases). V was clipped by 1 base and J by 6 bases, with 12 bases between them. CDR1 and CDR2 from the germline V gene are DFQATT and SNEGSKA (reference sequence). The CDR3 loop spans 14 amino acids.

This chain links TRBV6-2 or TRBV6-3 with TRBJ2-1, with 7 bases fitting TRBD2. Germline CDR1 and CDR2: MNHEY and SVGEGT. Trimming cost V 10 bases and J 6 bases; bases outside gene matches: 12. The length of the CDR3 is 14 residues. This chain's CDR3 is CATLRDYSSNEQFF. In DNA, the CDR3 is TGTGCCACCCTCCGGGACTACTCTTCCAATGAGCAGTTCTTC.

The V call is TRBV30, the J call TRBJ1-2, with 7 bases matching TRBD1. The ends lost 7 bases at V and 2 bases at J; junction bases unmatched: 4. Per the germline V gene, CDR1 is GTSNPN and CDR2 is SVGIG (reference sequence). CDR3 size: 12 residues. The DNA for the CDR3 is TGTGCCTCAGGACAGGACAACTATGGCTACACCTTC. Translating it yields CASGQDNYGYTF.

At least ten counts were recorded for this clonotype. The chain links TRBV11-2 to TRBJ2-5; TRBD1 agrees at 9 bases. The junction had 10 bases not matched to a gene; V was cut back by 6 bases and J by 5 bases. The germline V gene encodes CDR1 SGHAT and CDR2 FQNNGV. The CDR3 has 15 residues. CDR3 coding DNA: TGTGCCAGCAGGAATCCCTACAGGGGGCGGGAGACCCAGTACTTC. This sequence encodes CASRNPYRGRETQYF.

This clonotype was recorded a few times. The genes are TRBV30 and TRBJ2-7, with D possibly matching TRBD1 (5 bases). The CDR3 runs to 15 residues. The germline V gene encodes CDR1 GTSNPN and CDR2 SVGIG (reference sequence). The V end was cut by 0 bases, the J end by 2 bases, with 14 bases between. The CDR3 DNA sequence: TGTGCCTGGAGTGTAAGGGGCGCAGGAGCCTACGAGCAGTACTTC. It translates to CAWSVRGAGAYEQYF.

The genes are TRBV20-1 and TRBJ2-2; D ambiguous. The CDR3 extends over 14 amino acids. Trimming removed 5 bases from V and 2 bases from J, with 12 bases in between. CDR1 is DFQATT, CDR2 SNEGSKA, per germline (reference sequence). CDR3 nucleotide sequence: TGCAGTGCTCTCCGAGCAGGAAACACCGGGGAGCTGTTTTTT. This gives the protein CSALRAGNTGELFF.

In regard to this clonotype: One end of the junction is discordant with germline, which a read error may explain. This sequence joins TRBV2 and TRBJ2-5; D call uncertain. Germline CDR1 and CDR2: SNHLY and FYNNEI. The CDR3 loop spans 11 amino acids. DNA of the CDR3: TGTGCCAGCGAATTCCAAGGGACCCAGTACTTC. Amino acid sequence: CASEFQGTQYF.

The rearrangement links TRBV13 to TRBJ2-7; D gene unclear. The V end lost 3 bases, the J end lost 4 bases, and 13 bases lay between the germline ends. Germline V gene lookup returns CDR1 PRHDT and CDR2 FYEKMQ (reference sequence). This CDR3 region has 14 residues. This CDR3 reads CASSFRSGSYEQYF. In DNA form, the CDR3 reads TGTGCCAGCAGCTTCCGCTCTGGGTCTTACGAGCAGTACTTC.

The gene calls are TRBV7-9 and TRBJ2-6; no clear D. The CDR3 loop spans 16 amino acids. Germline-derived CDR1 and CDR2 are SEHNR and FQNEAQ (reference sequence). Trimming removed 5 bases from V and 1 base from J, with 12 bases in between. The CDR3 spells CASSRSGGSGANVLTF. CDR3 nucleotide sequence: TGTGCCAGCAGCCGTTCGGGTGGATCTGGGGCCAACGTCCTGACTTTC.

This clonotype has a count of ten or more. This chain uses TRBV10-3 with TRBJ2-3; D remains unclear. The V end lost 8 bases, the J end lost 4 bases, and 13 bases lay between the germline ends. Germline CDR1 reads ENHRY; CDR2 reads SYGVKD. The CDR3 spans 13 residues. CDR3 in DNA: TGTGCCATCCGGTTAGGCGGTTCAGATACGCAGTATTTT. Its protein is CAIRLGGSDTQYF.

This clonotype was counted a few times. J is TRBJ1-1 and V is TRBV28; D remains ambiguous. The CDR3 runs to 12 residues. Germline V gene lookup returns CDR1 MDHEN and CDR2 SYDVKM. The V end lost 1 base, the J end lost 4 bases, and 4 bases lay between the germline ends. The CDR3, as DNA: TGTGCCAGCAGTTTATCAGGCACTGAAGCTTTCTTT. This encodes CASSLSGTEAFF.

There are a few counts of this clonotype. The CDR3 bases are TGTGCCAGCAGGGACCCAGGGGAAAAACTGTTTTTT. It codes for CASRDPGEKLFF. The chain joins TRBV6-1 to TRBJ1-4; a possible D gene is TRBD1 (5 bases). The CDR3 covers 12 residues. Trimming cost V 6 bases and J 8 bases, with 10 bases left between them. CDR1 is MNHNS, CDR2 SASEGT, per germline.

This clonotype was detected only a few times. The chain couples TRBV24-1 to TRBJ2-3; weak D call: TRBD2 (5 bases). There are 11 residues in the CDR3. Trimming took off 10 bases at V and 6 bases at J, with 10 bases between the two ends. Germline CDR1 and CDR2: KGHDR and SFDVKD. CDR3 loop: CATSGEDTQYF. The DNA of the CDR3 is TGTGCCACTTCCGGGGAGGATACGCAGTATTTT.

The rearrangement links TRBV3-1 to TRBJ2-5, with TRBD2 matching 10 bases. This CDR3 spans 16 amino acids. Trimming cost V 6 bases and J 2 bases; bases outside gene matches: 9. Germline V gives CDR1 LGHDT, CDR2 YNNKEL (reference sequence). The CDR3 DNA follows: TGTGCCAGCAGTCCCTGGACTAGCGGCATACAAGAGACCCAGTACTTC. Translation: CASSPWTSGIQETQYF.

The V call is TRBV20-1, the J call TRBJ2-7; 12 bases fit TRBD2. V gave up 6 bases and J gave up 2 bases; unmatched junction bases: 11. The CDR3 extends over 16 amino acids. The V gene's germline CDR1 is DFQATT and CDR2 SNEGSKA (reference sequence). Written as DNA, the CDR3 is TGCAGTGCACCCCCGGGACTAGCGGGTCGAACCTACGAGCAGTACTTC. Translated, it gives CSAPPGLAGRTYEQYF.

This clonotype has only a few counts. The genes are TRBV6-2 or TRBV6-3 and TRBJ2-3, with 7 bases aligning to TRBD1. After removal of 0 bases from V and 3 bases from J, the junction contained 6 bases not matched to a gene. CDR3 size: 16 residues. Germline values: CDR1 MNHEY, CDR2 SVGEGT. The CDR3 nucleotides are TGTGCCAGCAGTTACTCGTGGGACAGAGCAACAGATACGCAGTATTTT. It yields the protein CASSYSWDRATDTQYF.

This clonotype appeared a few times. The CDR3 is CASSVVSGGYYGYTF. The CDR3, as DNA: TGTGCCAGCAGCGTAGTCTCCGGGGGTTACTATGGCTACACCTTC. The chain combines TRBV9 with TRBJ1-2; possibly TRBD1 for D (5 bases). From germline, CDR1 is SGDLS and CDR2 YYNGEE. The CDR3 extends over 15 amino acids. Trimming shortened V by 0 bases and J by 3 bases, and 12 bases separated the two germline ends.

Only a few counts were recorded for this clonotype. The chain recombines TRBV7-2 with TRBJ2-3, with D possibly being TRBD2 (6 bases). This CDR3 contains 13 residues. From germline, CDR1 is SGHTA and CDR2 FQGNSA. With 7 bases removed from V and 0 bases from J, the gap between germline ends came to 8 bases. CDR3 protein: CASKLASTDTQYF. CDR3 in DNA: TGTGCCAGCAAGCTAGCGAGCACAGATACGCAGTATTTT.

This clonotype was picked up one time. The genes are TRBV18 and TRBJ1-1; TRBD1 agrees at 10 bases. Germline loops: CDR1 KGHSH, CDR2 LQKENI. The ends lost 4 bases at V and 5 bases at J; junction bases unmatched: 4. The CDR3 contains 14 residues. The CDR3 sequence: CASSQGQGLTEAFF. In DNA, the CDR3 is TGTGCCAGCTCACAGGGACAGGGGCTTACTGAAGCTTTCTTT.

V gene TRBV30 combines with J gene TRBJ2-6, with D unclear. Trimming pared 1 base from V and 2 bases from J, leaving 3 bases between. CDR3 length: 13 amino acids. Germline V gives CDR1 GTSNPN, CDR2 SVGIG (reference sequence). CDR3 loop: CAWSGTGANVLTF. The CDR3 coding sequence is TGTGCCTGGAGTGGGACTGGGGCCAACGTCCTGACTTTC.

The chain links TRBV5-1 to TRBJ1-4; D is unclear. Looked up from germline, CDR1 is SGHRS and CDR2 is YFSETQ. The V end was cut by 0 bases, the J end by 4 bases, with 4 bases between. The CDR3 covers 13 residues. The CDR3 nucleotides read TGCGCCAGCAGCTTGGACAGTAATGAAAAACTGTTTTTT. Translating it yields CASSLDSNEKLFF.

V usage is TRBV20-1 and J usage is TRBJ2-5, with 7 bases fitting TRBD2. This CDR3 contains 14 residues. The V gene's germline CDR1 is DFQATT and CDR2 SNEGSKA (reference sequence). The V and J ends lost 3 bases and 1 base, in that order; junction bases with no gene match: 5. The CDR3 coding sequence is TGCAGTGCTAGTCGAGCGGGGCCCCAAGAGACCCAGTACTTC. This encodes CSASRAGPQETQYF.

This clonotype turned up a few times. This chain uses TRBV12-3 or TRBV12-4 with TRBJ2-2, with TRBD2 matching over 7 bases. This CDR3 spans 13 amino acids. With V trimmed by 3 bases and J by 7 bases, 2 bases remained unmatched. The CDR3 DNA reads TGTGCCAGCAGTTTCAGCGGGGTCGGGGAGCTGTTTTTT. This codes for CASSFSGVGELFF.

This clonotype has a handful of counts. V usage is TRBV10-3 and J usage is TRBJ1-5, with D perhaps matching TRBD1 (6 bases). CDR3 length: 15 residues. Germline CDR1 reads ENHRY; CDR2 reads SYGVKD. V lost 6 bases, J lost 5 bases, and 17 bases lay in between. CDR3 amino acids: CAISSTKSGDQPQHF. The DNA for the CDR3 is TGTGCCATCAGCTCAACAAAATCAGGGGATCAGCCCCAGCATTTT.

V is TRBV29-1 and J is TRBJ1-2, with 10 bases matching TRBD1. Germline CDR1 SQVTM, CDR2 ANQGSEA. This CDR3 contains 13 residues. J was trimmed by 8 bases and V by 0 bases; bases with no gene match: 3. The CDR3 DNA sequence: TGCAGCGTTGAAGATGACAGGGGGCACGGCTACACCTTC. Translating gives CSVEDDRGHGYTF.

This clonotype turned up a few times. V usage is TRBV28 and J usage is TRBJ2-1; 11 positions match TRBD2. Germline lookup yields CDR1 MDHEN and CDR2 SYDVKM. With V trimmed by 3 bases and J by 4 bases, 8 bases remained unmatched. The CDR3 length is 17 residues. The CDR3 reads CASSFLLGTSGYNEQFF. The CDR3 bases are TGTGCCAGCAGTTTCCTCCTCGGGACTAGCGGTTACAATGAGCAGTTCTTC. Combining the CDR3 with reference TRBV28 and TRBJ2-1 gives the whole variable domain DVKVTQSSRYLVKRTGEKVFLECVQDMDHENMFWYRQDPGLGLRLIYFSYDVKMKEKGDIPEGYSVSREKKERFSLILESASTNQTSMYLCASSFLLGTSGYNEQFFGPGTRLTVL.